Presented here are 20 T cell receptor beta chains from one specimen sequenced in a study of blood T cell repertoires in COVID-19. Using immunoSEQ multiplex PCR, the repertoire was profiled, and TCRdb retains in-frame clones only, with some absent. This repertoire shows approximately 200,000 clones, 86% found once; its top ten account for under 3%. The source material was peripheral blood. These receptor sequences come from a woman aged 30 to 39 with active or convalescent COVID-19.

The V call is TRBV11-1, the J call TRBJ2-1; the match to TRBD1 covers 9 bases. This CDR3 has 15 residues. CDR1 SGHAT and CDR2 FQDESV come from the germline V gene (reference sequence). The ends lost 6 bases at V and 4 bases at J; junction bases unmatched: 7. For the CDR3, the DNA is TGTGCCAGCAGGTACGAGGGACAGGGATACAATGAGCAGTTCTTC. Its protein product is CASRYEGQGYNEQFF.

This chain uses TRBV9 with TRBJ2-7; D may be TRBD2 (6 bases). Trimming removed 2 bases from V and 3 bases from J, with 18 bases in between. The CDR3 consists of 16 residues. CDR1 SGDLS and CDR2 YYNGEE come from the germline V gene. The CDR3 DNA sequence: TGTGCCAGCAGCGTGGCCGGGGGATCGGTAGTCTACGAGCAGTACTTC. Amino acid sequence: CASSVAGGSVVYEQYF.

V usage is TRBV19 and J usage is TRBJ1-1, with D possibly being TRBD1 (5 bases). The CDR3 has 11 residues. Trimming stripped 6 bases from V and 5 bases from J, with 7 bases between. Germline CDR1 LNHDA, CDR2 SQIVND (reference sequence). The CDR3 bases are TGTGCCAGTAGGCGGACAACTGAAGCTTTCTTT. Protein product: CASRRTTEAFF.

This chain joins TRBV5-1 and TRBJ2-7, with 7 bases that match TRBD1. Looked up from germline, CDR1 is SGHRS and CDR2 is YFSETQ. The junction had 10 bases not matched to a gene; V was cut back by 4 bases and J by 3 bases. This CDR3 has 15 amino acids. The CDR3 protein is CASSIRQGNGYEQYF. The CDR3, as DNA: TGCGCCAGCAGCATCCGACAGGGTAACGGCTACGAGCAGTACTTC.

CDR3 protein: CASSRSRGEEDEQYF. CDR3 nucleotide sequence: TGTGCCAGCTCACGTAGTCGGGGGGAGGAGGACGAGCAGTACTTC. V and J are TRBV18 and TRBJ2-7; 7 positions agree with TRBD2. Unmatched junction bases numbered 11, after V lost 4 bases and J lost 5 bases. CDR1 and CDR2 (germline): KGHSH, LQKENI. This CDR3 has 15 amino acids.

The chain is built from TRBV5-6 and TRBJ1-2; TRBD1 is a possible D gene (6 bases). The length of the CDR3 is 14 residues. The V gene's germline CDR1 is SGHDT and CDR2 YYEEEE. The V end was cut by 2 bases, the J end by 13 bases, with 21 bases between. The CDR3 region is CASSLGGQGFGGTF. CDR3 nucleotide sequence: TGTGCCAGCAGCTTAGGCGGTCAGGGGTTTGGGGGCACCTTC.

This chain connects TRBV19 to TRBJ2-1; D is perhaps TRBD1 (6 bases). Germline CDR1 is LNHDA and CDR2 is SQIVND (reference sequence). V lost 2 bases and J 5 bases, leaving 13 bases between the germline ends. The CDR3 runs to 15 residues. CDR3 sequence: CASSIPGKGDNEQFF. CDR3 sequence (DNA): TGTGCCAGTAGTATACCGGGAAAGGGGGACAATGAGCAGTTCTTC.

This clone was detected once. The V call is TRBV7-9, the J call TRBJ1-4, with a possible D match to TRBD1 (6 bases). The germline CDR1 and CDR2 sequences are SEHNR and FQNEAQ (reference sequence). This CDR3 region has 18 residues. Trimming cost V 1 base and J 8 bases, with 23 bases left between them. The CDR3 spells CASSLGSIRGHKGEKLFF. CDR3 DNA: TGTGCCAGCAGCTTAGGCTCGATTCGGGGACACAAAGGAGAAAAACTGTTTTTT.

This clone was seen more than once but under ten times. The CDR3 bases are TGCGCCAGCAGCCCGGGACAGGGGAATACTGAAAAACTGTTTTTT. Translation gives CASSPGQGNTEKLFF. The chain is built from TRBV5-1 and TRBJ1-4, with 10 nucleotides matching TRBD1. Germline CDR1 and CDR2: SGHRS and YFSETQ. The CDR3 extends over 15 amino acids. V lost 4 bases and J lost 7; bases outside the gene matches: 7.

The V gene is TRBV19, the J gene TRBJ1-1; tentatively, D is TRBD1 (6 bases). V was cut by 7 bases and J by 6 bases, with 15 bases left in between. Germline lookup yields CDR1 LNHDA and CDR2 SQIVND (reference sequence). The length of the CDR3 is 13 residues. CDR3 region: CASTTGRSPEAFF. In nucleotides, the CDR3 is TGTGCCAGTACGACAGGCCGTTCTCCTGAAGCTTTCTTT. The entire variable domain, with the rest obtained from reference TRBV19 and TRBJ1-1, is as follows: DGGITQSPKYLFRKEGQNVTLSCEQNLNHDAMYWYRQDPGQGLRLIYYSQIVNDFQKGDIAEGYSVSREKKESFPLTVTSAQKNPTAFYLCASTTGRSPEAFFGQGTRLTVV.

This chain connects TRBV12-3 or TRBV12-4 to TRBJ1-1; D uncertain. The CDR3 consists of 12 residues. Trimming removed 5 bases from V and 4 bases from J, with 8 bases in between. For the CDR3, the DNA is TGTGCCAGCAGTCTTGAACTCACTGAAGCTTTCTTT. Protein sequence: CASSLELTEAFF.

The rearrangement uses TRBV6-5 and TRBJ1-2; 10 bases are shared with TRBD1. The junction had 6 bases not matched to a gene; V was cut back by 7 bases and J by 4 bases. The CDR3 is made up of 14 amino acids. Germline CDR1 is MNHEY and CDR2 is SVGAGI. CDR3 coding DNA: TGTGCCAGCATCCCGGGACAGGGGTTCTATGGCTACACCTTC. Translating gives CASIPGQGFYGYTF.

The V and J genes are TRBV19 and TRBJ1-3; D is unclear. CDR3 length: 14 residues. Germline CDR1 and CDR2: LNHDA and SQIVND (reference sequence). Trimming removed 3 bases at V and 3 bases at J, with 9 bases between. CDR3 region: CASSISGIGNTIYF. The CDR3 DNA sequence: TGTGCCAGTAGTATCAGCGGGATTGGAAACACCATATATTTT.

The chain carries TRBV12-5 and TRBJ2-5, with 9 nucleotides matching TRBD2. Germline trimming cut 5 bases from V and 2 bases from J; bases unmatched to any gene: 3. Germline CDR1 and CDR2: LGHNT and FRNRAP. The CDR3 consists of 14 residues. The CDR3 bases are TGTGCTAGTGGTCCCAGCGGGGGGCAAGAGACCCAGTACTTC. As protein: CASGPSGGQETQYF.

This chain uses TRBV12-3 or TRBV12-4 with TRBJ1-2, with D hard to call. V lost 9 bases and J 5 bases, leaving 16 bases between the germline ends. The CDR3 sequence is 13 residues long. CDR3 coding DNA: TGTGCCAGTGACACCTCACCGGGGTATGGCTACACCTTC. It translates to CASDTSPGYGYTF.

V usage is TRBV19 and J usage is TRBJ2-3; TRBD1 matches 7 bases. Germline V gene sequence: CDR1 LNHDA, CDR2 SQIVND (reference sequence). This CDR3 region has 13 residues. The V gene end was trimmed by 8 bases and the J gene end by 9 bases; junction bases not matched to a gene: 11. CDR3: CASSGTDFETQYF. The CDR3 coding sequence is TGTGCCAGTTCGGGGACAGATTTTGAAACGCAGTATTTT.

The chain has TRBV5-1 and TRBJ2-5; D is undetermined. With 2 bases removed from V and 3 bases from J, the gap between germline ends came to 5 bases. CDR1 is SGHRS, CDR2 YFSETQ, per germline. The CDR3 spans 12 residues. The CDR3 is CASSLSEETQYF. The DNA for the CDR3 is TGCGCCAGCAGCTTATCCGAAGAGACCCAGTACTTC.

This sequence joins TRBV19 and TRBJ1-5; D uncertain. Looked up from germline, CDR1 is LNHDA and CDR2 is SQIVND (reference sequence). V was trimmed by 3 bases and J by 6 bases, leaving 21 bases between them. This CDR3 region has 17 residues. CDR3 region: CASSIPYLSSAGQPQHF. The CDR3 nucleotides are TGTGCCAGTAGTATCCCTTACCTCTCATCGGCGGGTCAGCCCCAGCATTTT. Drawing the rest from reference TRBV19 and TRBJ1-5, the complete variable domain is DGGITQSPKYLFRKEGQNVTLSCEQNLNHDAMYWYRQDPGQGLRLIYYSQIVNDFQKGDIAEGYSVSREKKESFPLTVTSAQKNPTAFYLCASSIPYLSSAGQPQHFGDGTRLSIL.

V gene TRBV27 combines with J gene TRBJ2-1; TRBD1 matches at 7 bases. The ends lost 6 bases at V and 9 bases at J; junction bases unmatched: 14. This CDR3 has 15 amino acids. CDR1 is MNHEY and CDR2 is SMNVEV in the germline V gene (reference sequence). The CDR3 here is CASSPTGTGFGEQFF. The CDR3 bases are TGTGCCAGCAGCCCGACAGGGACCGGATTTGGTGAGCAGTTCTTC.

The V gene is TRBV7-6, the J gene TRBJ2-7; the match to TRBD1 covers 7 bases. CDR1 SGHVS and CDR2 FNYEAQ come from the germline V gene. The CDR3 is 15 residues long. Germline trimming cut 3 bases from V and 1 base from J; bases unmatched to any gene: 6. This CDR3 reads CASSFSPGQSYEQYF. CDR3 in DNA: TGTGCCAGCAGCTTTAGCCCGGGACAGTCCTACGAGCAGTACTTC.